These T cell receptor beta chains were read from a single sample in a study of CD8 T cells in Susac syndrome. TCRdb passed the immunoSEQ multiplex PCR reads through MiXCR, listing each CDR3 protein once. The sample consists of about 300,000 distinct CDR3 sequences, approximately 85% of them appearing once. The material sequenced was CD8+ T cells from PBMCs. Every receptor here comes from a human donor with multiple sclerosis. CDR3s include the opening cysteine and the closing phenylalanine or tryptophan. A D gene is named only where the DNA matches it firmly. Clone sizes are given selectively: once, few, many, or a class where the clone is expanded.

size: few; J: TRBJ1-5; V: TRBV6-2/TRBV6-3; D: .; DNA: TGTGCCAGCAGTTATTGGGTCCTTAATCAGCCCCAGCATTTT; CDR3: CASSYWVLNQPQHF
size: .; J: TRBJ2-1; V: TRBV6-5; D: .; DNA: TGTGCCAGCAGCTCCGGACAGATCTCCTACAATGAGCAGTTCTTC; CDR3: CASSSGQISYNEQFF
size: .; J: TRBJ2-7; V: TRBV3-1; D: TRBD2; DNA: TGTGCCAGCAGCCGCCTAAGCGGGACTTCCTACGAGCAGTACTTC; CDR3: CASSRLSGTSYEQYF
size: .; J: TRBJ2-7; V: TRBV29-1; D: .; DNA: TGCAGCGTTGAAGGTATCGCAGGGGGCGGGGGCCACGAGCAGTACTTC; CDR3: CSVEGIAGGGGHEQYF
size: .; J: TRBJ2-1; V: TRBV20-1; D: .; DNA: TGCAGTGCTAGCGGGAGCCGTGGAAACAATGAGCAGTTCTTC; CDR3: CSASGSRGNNEQFF
size: .; J: TRBJ2-2; V: TRBV19; D: .; DNA: TGTGCCAGTAGTATGAAAGGGGCTTCACCCAACACCGGGGAGCTGTTTTTT; CDR3: CASSMKGASPNTGELFF
size: .; J: TRBJ1-1; V: TRBV12-3/TRBV12-4; D: TRBD1; DNA: TGTGCCAGCAGTTTAGGGACAGGGGTTTTCACTGAAGCTTTCTTT; CDR3: CASSLGTGVFTEAFF
size: .; J: TRBJ2-1; V: TRBV7-2; D: .; DNA: TGTGCCAGCAGCTTACCTCGGACTCCTTCCTACAATGAGCAGTTCTTC; CDR3: CASSLPRTPSYNEQFF
size: .; J: TRBJ2-5; V: TRBV30; D: .; DNA: TGTGCCTGGAGTCCCTTAGGAGAGACCCAGTACTTC; CDR3: CAWSPLGETQYF
size: .; J: TRBJ2-1; V: TRBV13; D: .; DNA: TGTGCCAGCAGCTTAGGGGGATGGCATGAGCAGTTCTTC; CDR3: CASSLGGWHEQFF
size: .; J: TRBJ1-4; V: TRBV4-3; D: .; DNA: TGCGCCAGCAGCCAAGCGGATTGGACCGGGTTCCGAAATGAAAAACTGTTTTTT; CDR3: CASSQADWTGFRNEKLFF
size: .; J: TRBJ2-1; V: TRBV27; D: .; DNA: TGTGCCAGCAGTCCCGAAAACTCTTTAAATGAGCAGTTCTTC; CDR3: CASSPENSLNEQFF
size: .; J: TRBJ2-6; V: TRBV11-3; D: .; DNA: TGTGCCAGCAGCCTCAGGGAGGCTGCTGGTTACTCTGGGGCCAACGTCCTGACTTTC; CDR3: CASSLREAAGYSGANVLTF
size: .; J: TRBJ2-2; V: TRBV7-2; D: TRBD2; DNA: TGTGCCAGCAGCTTCTCTCTAGCGGCTACGAACACCGGGGAGCTGTTTTTT; CDR3: CASSFSLAATNTGELFF
size: .; J: TRBJ1-1; V: TRBV6-5; D: .; DNA: TGTGCCAGCAGCCCCGGGTCCGTTGAAGCTTTCTTT; CDR3: CASSPGSVEAFF
size: .; J: TRBJ2-5; V: TRBV30; D: .; DNA: TGTGCCTGGACCCCCCCCCGATTCTGGGGGACGGGGACCCAGTACTTC; CDR3: CAWTPPRFWGTGTQYF
size: .; J: TRBJ1-2; V: TRBV11-2; D: TRBD1; DNA: TGTGCCAGCACCGGGACAGGGAATGGCTACACCTTC; CDR3: CASTGTGNGYTF
size: .; J: TRBJ2-3; V: TRBV7-9; D: TRBD2; DNA: TGTGCCAGCAGCTTCCCTGCAAGGACTAGCGGGATTAGCACAGATACGCAGTATTTT; CDR3: CASSFPARTSGISTDTQYF
size: .; J: TRBJ1-4; V: TRBV6-5; D: .; DNA: TGTGCCACCTCTGGCAGGATTAATGAAAAACTGTTTTTT; CDR3: CATSGRINEKLFF
size: once; J: TRBJ2-3; V: TRBV14; D: .; DNA: TGTGCCAGCAGCCACGTTTTCCTGGGGACAGATACGCAGTATTTT; CDR3: CASSHVFLGTDTQYF
size: once; J: TRBJ1-1; V: TRBV7-9; D: .; DNA: TGTGCCAGCAGCCCACTGGTTGGCAGCCTGAACACTGAAGCTTTCTTT; CDR3: CASSPLVGSLNTEAFF